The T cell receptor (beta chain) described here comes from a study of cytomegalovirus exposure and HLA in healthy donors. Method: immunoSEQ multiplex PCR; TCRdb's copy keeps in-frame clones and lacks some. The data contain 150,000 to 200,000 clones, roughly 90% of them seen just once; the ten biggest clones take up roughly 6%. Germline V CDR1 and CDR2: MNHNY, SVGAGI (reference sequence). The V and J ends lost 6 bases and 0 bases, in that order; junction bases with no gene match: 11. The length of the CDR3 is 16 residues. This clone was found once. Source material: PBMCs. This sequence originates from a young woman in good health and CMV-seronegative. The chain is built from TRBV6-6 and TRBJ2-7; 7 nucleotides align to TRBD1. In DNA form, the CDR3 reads TGTGCCAGCAGACTAGATGGGACAGCGAGCTCCTACGAGCAGTACTTC. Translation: CASRLDGTASSYEQYF.